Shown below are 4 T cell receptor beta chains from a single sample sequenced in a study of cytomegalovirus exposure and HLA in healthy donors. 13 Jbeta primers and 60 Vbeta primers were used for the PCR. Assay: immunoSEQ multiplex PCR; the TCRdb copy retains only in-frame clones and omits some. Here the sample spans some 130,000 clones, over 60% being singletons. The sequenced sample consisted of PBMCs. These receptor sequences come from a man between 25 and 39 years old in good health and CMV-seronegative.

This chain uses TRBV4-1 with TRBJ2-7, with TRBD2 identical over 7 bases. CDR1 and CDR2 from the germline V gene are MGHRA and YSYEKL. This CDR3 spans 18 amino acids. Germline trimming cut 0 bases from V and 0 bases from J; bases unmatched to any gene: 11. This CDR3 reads CASSQDALPGGASYEQYF. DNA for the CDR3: TGCGCCAGCAGCCAAGATGCCCTGCCGGGAGGAGCCTCCTACGAGCAGTACTTC.

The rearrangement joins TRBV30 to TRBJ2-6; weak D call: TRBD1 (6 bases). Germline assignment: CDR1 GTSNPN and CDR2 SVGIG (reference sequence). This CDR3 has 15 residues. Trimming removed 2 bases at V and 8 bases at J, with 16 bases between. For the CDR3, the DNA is TGTGCCTGGAGTCCGGACAGCGGATGGACCAACGTCCTGACTTTC. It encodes CAWSPDSGWTNVLTF.

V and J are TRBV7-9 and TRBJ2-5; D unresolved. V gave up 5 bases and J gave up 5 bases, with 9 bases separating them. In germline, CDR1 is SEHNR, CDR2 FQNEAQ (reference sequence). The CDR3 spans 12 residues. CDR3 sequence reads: CASSLNLETQYF. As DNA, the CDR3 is TGTGCCAGCAGCCTCAACTTGGAGACCCAGTACTTC. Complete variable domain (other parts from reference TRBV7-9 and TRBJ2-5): DTGVSQNPRHKITKRGQNVTFRCDPISEHNRLYWYRQTLGQGPEFLTYFQNEAQLEKSRLLSDRFSAERPKGSFSTLEIQRTEQGDSAMYLCASSLNLETQYFGPGTRLLVL.

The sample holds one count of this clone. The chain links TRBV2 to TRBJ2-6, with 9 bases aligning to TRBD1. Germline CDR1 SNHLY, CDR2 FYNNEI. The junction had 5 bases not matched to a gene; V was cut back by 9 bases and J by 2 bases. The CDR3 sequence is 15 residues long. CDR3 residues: CARKWTGAGANVLTF. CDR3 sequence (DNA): TGTGCCAGGAAGTGGACAGGGGCTGGGGCCAACGTCCTGACTTTC.